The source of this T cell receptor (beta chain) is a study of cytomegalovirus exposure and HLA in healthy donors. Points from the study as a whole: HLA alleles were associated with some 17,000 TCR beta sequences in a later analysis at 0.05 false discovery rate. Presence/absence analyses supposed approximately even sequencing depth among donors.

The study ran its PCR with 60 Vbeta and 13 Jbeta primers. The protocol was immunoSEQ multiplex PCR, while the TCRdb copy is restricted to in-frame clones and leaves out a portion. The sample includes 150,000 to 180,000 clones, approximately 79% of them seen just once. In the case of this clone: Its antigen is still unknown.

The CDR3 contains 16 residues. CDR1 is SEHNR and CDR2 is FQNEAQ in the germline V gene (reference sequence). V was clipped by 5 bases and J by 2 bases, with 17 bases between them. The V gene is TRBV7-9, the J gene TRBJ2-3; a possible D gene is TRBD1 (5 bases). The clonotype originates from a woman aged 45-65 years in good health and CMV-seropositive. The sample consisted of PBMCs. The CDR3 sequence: CASSQRPGLDTDTQYF. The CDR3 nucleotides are TGTGCCAGCAGCCAGAGGCCAGGGTTGGACACAGATACGCAGTATTTT.